These T cell receptor beta chains were read from a single sample in a study of cytomegalovirus exposure and HLA in healthy donors. Profiling relied on immunoSEQ multiplex PCR, and the TCRdb table lists in-frame clones only, not all of them. In the table there are about 160,000 clones, roughly 80% of which are singletons. Sequencing was done on a sample of PBMCs. The receptors come from a woman aged 45-60 years in good health and CMV-seronegative. Both conserved end residues are trimmed from each CDR3. A D gene is named only where the DNA matches it firmly.

j_call,v_call,d_call,cdr3_aa
TRBJ1-5,TRBV21-1,.,ASSNFPQKDRGGQPQH
TRBJ1-2,TRBV4-3,.,ASSQDLAGGSYGYT
TRBJ1-3,TRBV9,TRBD1,ASSVDRATPGNTIY
TRBJ1-2,TRBV18,TRBD1,ASSPGQGGSYGYT
TRBJ2-3,TRBV4-2,TRBD2,ASSHFGDGTSGVTDTQY
TRBJ1-2,TRBV5-6,TRBD1,ASSWEDRNYGYT
TRBJ2-3,TRBV5-1,.,ASSSTSGALIGDTQY
TRBJ1-2,TRBV4-2,.,ASSQDFTVSYGYT
TRBJ2-7,TRBV29-1,.,SVATYFYEQY
TRBJ1-1,TRBV21-1,.,ASSVQRTEAF
TRBJ1-2,TRBV7-2,.,ASSLYAGQSLYGYT
TRBJ2-5,TRBV7-9,TRBD1,ASSSWTIRGETQY
TRBJ2-1,TRBV7-2,TRBD2,ASSLRTSGYNEQF
TRBJ1-1,TRBV2,.,ASSPTTGSMNTEAF
TRBJ2-7,TRBV7-8,TRBD2,ASSLGSGAYSVVYEQY
TRBJ1-2,TRBV5-4,.,ASSLGAGEMGGYT
TRBJ1-1,TRBV6-4,.,ASSKELNTEAF
TRBJ2-7,TRBV7-6,TRBD1,ASSRQGYEQY
TRBJ1-1,TRBV7-3,TRBD1,ASSLRGDREAF
TRBJ2-5,TRBV7-9,TRBD1,SSSLPPGTGKETQY
TRBJ2-5,TRBV19,TRBD1,ASRQRQGVGTQY
TRBJ2-3,TRBV5-1,.,ASSLAAEWQPQY
TRBJ2-3,TRBV2,TRBD2,ASSVGGSADTQY
TRBJ2-3,TRBV7-2,TRBD2,ASSLGTSSQY
TRBJ1-1,TRBV19,TRBD1,ASSITGGQVFNTEAF
TRBJ1-4,TRBV9,.,ASSVEGAPREKLF